This is a list of T cell receptor beta chains from one sample in a study of T cell repertoires in cytomegalovirus infection. TCRdb called the reads again in MiXCR, with one record for every CDR3 protein. The sample consists of around 440,000 distinct CDR3 sequences, roughly 10% of them appearing once. Sequencing was carried out using PBMCs. The origin of the receptors is a human donor in good health (CMV status not recorded). Some clones in this sample may be carry-over from other donors' samples. Both conserved end residues are part of each CDR3. Each record gives: D gene, J gene, clone size, V gene, CDR3 protein, CDR3 DNA. D genes are given only for firm matches. Part of the rows lack a size; the others show once, few, many or a class for expanded clones.

D: -; J: TRBJ2-7; size: many; V: TRBV18; CDR3: CASSPSRGGHEQYF; DNA: TGTGCCAGCTCACCAAGCAGGGGAGGCCACGAGCAGTACTTC
D: -; J: TRBJ1-5; size: few; V: TRBV28; CDR3: CASSLRQDSNQPQHF; DNA: TGTGCCAGCAGTTTACGCCAGGATAGCAATCAGCCCCAGCATTTT
D: TRBD2; J: TRBJ2-7; size: many; V: TRBV28; CDR3: CASSLGAGGPSAAYEQYF; DNA: TGTGCCAGCAGTTTAGGAGCGGGAGGGCCATCAGCCGCCTACGAGCAGTACTTC
D: TRBD1; J: TRBJ2-2; size: many; V: TRBV6-1; CDR3: CASRKAGTGWTGELFF; DNA: TGTGCCAGCAGAAAAGCCGGGACAGGGTGGACCGGGGAGCTGTTTTTT
D: -; J: TRBJ2-1; size: many; V: TRBV28; CDR3: CASSVTSLNEQFF; DNA: TGTGCCAGCAGTGTCACTAGCCTCAATGAGCAGTTCTTC
D: TRBD1; J: TRBJ1-4; size: -; V: TRBV7-9; CDR3: CASSSGQTIATNEKLFF; DNA: TGTGCCAGCAGCTCGGGACAGACGATTGCAACTAATGAAAAACTGTTTTTT
D: -; J: TRBJ1-1; size: many; V: TRBV4-2; CDR3: CASSQAIRETEAFF; DNA: TGTGCCAGCAGCCAAGCAATCAGGGAGACTGAAGCTTTCTTT
D: -; J: TRBJ1-2; size: -; V: TRBV11-1; CDR3: CASSQAGTPTYGYTF; DNA: TGTGCCAGCAGCCAAGCCGGGACACCAACCTATGGCTACACCTTC
D: -; J: TRBJ2-1; size: -; V: TRBV20-1; CDR3: CSARDGSTGLSYNEQFF; DNA: TGCAGTGCTAGAGATGGATCGACGGGTCTCTCCTACAATGAGCAGTTCTTC
D: -; J: TRBJ1-4; size: many; V: TRBV11-2; CDR3: CASSLGGSGLFF; DNA: TGTGCCAGCAGCTTAGGGGGCAGCGGACTGTTTTTT
D: -; J: TRBJ1-1; size: few; V: TRBV12-5; CDR3: CASDQGTEAFF; DNA: TGTGCTAGTGACCAGGGGACTGAAGCTTTCTTT
D: -; J: TRBJ1-5; size: -; V: TRBV12-3/TRBV12-4; CDR3: CASSFAAGNQPQHF; DNA: TGTGCCAGCAGTTTCGCGGCTGGCAATCAGCCCCAGCATTTT
D: -; J: TRBJ2-3; size: many; V: TRBV11-2; CDR3: CASSSTEDTQYF; DNA: TGTGCCAGCAGCTCCACGGAAGATACGCAGTATTTT
D: TRBD2; J: TRBJ2-1; size: few; V: TRBV29-1; CDR3: CSVVGGEALRYNEQFF; DNA: TGCAGCGTTGTGGGGGGGGAGGCACTGCGGTACAATGAGCAGTTCTTC
D: -; J: TRBJ1-1; size: many; V: TRBV4-2; CDR3: CASSQDRDFEAFF; DNA: TGTGCCAGCAGCCAGGACAGAGATTTTGAAGCTTTCTTT
D: TRBD2; J: TRBJ2-3; size: many; V: TRBV11-2; CDR3: CASSLSPGLVADTQYF; DNA: TGTGCCAGCAGCTTATCCCCGGGACTAGTGGCAGATACGCAGTATTTT
D: -; J: TRBJ1-1; size: few; V: TRBV29-1; CDR3: CSAHLGNTEAFF; DNA: TGCAGCGCCCACCTCGGGAACACTGAAGCTTTCTTT
D: -; J: TRBJ2-7; size: many; V: TRBV12-5; CDR3: CASGVLNEQYF; DNA: TGTGCTAGTGGTGTGCTTAACGAGCAGTACTTC
D: TRBD2; J: TRBJ2-3; size: -; V: TRBV7-9; CDR3: CASSLGTSVRSTDTQYF; DNA: TGTGCCAGCAGCTTAGGGACTAGTGTGCGCAGCACAGATACGCAGTATTTT
D: -; J: TRBJ2-7; size: few; V: TRBV18; CDR3: CASSLDSEQYF; DNA: TGTGCCAGCTCACTAGACTCCGAGCAGTACTTC
D: TRBD1; J: TRBJ1-5; size: few; V: TRBV2; CDR3: CASREGQGATQPQHF; DNA: TGTGCCAGCAGGGAGGGACAGGGGGCTACTCAGCCCCAGCATTTT
D: TRBD1; J: TRBJ2-6; size: few; V: TRBV3-1; CDR3: CASSQEGQVVAGANVLTF; DNA: TGTGCCAGCAGCCAAGAGGGACAGGTGGTAGCGGGGGCCAACGTCCTGACTTTC
D: -; J: TRBJ1-1; size: -; V: TRBV27; CDR3: CASSSLVGATEAFF; DNA: TGTGCCAGCAGTTCCCTAGTTGGGGCCACTGAAGCTTTCTTT
D: -; J: TRBJ1-1; size: many; V: TRBV7-8; CDR3: CASSLGPSHRGPQNTEAFF; DNA: TGTGCCAGCAGCTTAGGACCCAGCCACCGGGGGCCTCAGAACACTGAAGCTTTCTTT
D: -; J: TRBJ1-1; size: -; V: TRBV4-1; CDR3: CASSQDSVRGAFF; DNA: TGCGCCAGCAGCCAGGACTCGGTCAGGGGAGCTTTCTTT
D: TRBD2; J: TRBJ2-4; size: -; V: TRBV4-1; CDR3: CASSQLAGVKNIQYF; DNA: TGCGCCAGCAGCCAATTAGCGGGAGTTAAAAACATTCAGTACTTC
D: TRBD1; J: TRBJ1-4; size: many; V: TRBV7-6; CDR3: CASSLADRPATNEKLFF; DNA: TGTGCCAGCAGCTTAGCGGACAGGCCTGCAACTAATGAAAAACTGTTTTTT
D: -; J: TRBJ1-1; size: many; V: TRBV7-9; CDR3: CASRKGGFTEAFF; DNA: TGTGCCAGCAGGAAAGGGGGATTCACTGAAGCTTTCTTT
D: TRBD2; J: TRBJ2-1; size: many; V: TRBV19; CDR3: CASSITRLAGRAHNEQFF; DNA: TGTGCCAGTAGTATTACGCGACTAGCGGGAAGAGCGCACAATGAGCAGTTCTTC
D: -; J: TRBJ2-4; size: many; V: TRBV7-2; CDR3: CASSPRVTQNIQYF; DNA: TGTGCCAGCAGCCCCAGGGTTACGCAAAACATTCAGTACTTC
D: TRBD1; J: TRBJ2-7; size: few; V: TRBV29-1; CDR3: CSVGKPRDSYYEQYF; DNA: TGCAGCGTTGGAAAACCCCGGGACAGCTACTACGAGCAGTACTTC
D: -; J: TRBJ2-2; size: many; V: TRBV7-6; CDR3: CASSLYPRGRVTTGELFF; DNA: TGTGCCAGCAGCTTATATCCCCGAGGCAGGGTGACCACCGGGGAGCTGTTTTTT
D: -; J: TRBJ2-7; size: many; V: TRBV7-2; CDR3: CASSLVSEQYF; DNA: TGTGCCAGCAGCTTAGTCTCCGAGCAGTACTTC
D: TRBD2; J: TRBJ2-1; size: many; V: TRBV9; CDR3: CASSVSLAGGWSSYNEQFF; DNA: TGTGCCAGCAGCGTATCTCTAGCGGGAGGATGGAGCTCCTACAATGAGCAGTTCTTC
D: TRBD1; J: TRBJ2-1; size: once; V: TRBV7-4; CDR3: CASRRGQGVSDEQFF; DNA: TGTGCCAGCAGACGAGGACAGGGTGTATCGGATGAGCAGTTCTTC
D: -; J: TRBJ1-6; size: many; V: TRBV25-1; CDR3: CASSEPGNSPLHF; DNA: TGTGCCAGCAGTGAACCAGGGAATTCACCCCTCCACTTT
D: -; J: TRBJ2-1; size: -; V: TRBV3-1; CDR3: CASSRAGTSYNEQFF; DNA: TGTGCCAGCAGCCGAGCCGGGACCTCCTACAATGAGCAGTTCTTC
D: TRBD2; J: TRBJ2-1; size: many; V: TRBV9; CDR3: CASSSSGGNSLSYNEQFF; DNA: TGTGCCAGCAGCTCCTCGGGGGGGAATAGTCTCTCCTACAATGAGCAGTTCTTC
D: TRBD1; J: TRBJ2-7; size: many; V: TRBV23-1; CDR3: CASSQWDRAYEQYF; DNA: TGCGCCAGCAGTCAATGGGACAGGGCCTACGAGCAGTACTTC
D: -; J: TRBJ1-1; size: once; V: TRBV29-1; CDR3: CSVGGSTEAFF; DNA: TGCAGCGTTGGGGGCAGCACTGAAGCTTTCTTT
D: -; J: TRBJ1-2; size: many; V: TRBV20-1; CDR3: CSARGGGLDSYGYTF; DNA: TGCAGTGCTAGAGGGGGTGGGCTGGATAGCTATGGCTACACCTTC
D: -; J: TRBJ2-3; size: many; V: TRBV2; CDR3: CASNGGTLSSGTQYF; DNA: TGTGCCAGCAATGGAGGGACCCTTAGTTCCGGTACGCAGTATTTT
D: TRBD2; J: TRBJ2-7; size: few; V: TRBV29-1; CDR3: CSVALGGYEQYF; DNA: TGCAGCGTAGCGTTGGGGGGGTACGAGCAGTACTTC
D: TRBD2; J: TRBJ2-1; size: few; V: TRBV19; CDR3: CASSMERGGPGNEQFF; DNA: TGTGCCAGTAGTATGGAGCGGGGGGGCCCAGGTAATGAGCAGTTCTTC
D: -; J: TRBJ1-5; size: many; V: TRBV7-8; CDR3: CASSLDRTIQPQHF; DNA: TGTGCCAGCAGCCTTGACAGGACCATTCAGCCCCAGCATTTT
D: -; J: TRBJ1-1; size: -; V: TRBV4-2; CDR3: CASSQGGEGFSTEAFF; DNA: TGTGCCAGCAGCCAAGGCGGGGAAGGGTTCTCCACTGAAGCTTTCTTT
D: -; J: TRBJ1-2; size: many; V: TRBV7-2; CDR3: CASSLDGGAYGYTF; DNA: TGTGCCAGCAGCTTAGACGGGGGGGCCTATGGCTACACCTTC